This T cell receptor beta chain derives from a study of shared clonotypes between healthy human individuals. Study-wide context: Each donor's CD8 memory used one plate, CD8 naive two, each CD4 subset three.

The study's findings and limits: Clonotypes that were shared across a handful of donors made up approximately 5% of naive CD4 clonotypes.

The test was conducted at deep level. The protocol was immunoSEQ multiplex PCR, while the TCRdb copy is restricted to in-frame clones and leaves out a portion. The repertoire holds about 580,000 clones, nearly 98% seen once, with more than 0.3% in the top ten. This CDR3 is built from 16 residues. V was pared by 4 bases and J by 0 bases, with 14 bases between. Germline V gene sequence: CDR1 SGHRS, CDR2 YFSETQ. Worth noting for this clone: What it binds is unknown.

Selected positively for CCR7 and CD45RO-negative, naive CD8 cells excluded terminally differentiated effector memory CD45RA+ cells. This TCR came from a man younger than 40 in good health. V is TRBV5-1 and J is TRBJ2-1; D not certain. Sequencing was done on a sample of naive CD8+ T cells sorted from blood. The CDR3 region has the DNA TGCGCCAGCAGCCCTAGAGGTCAGACCTCCTACAATGAGCAGTTCTTC. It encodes CASSPRGQTSYNEQFF.